A single sample is the source of the 25 T cell receptor beta chains below, sequenced in a study of T cell responses to AZD1222 COVID-19 vaccine. TCRdb's copy holds only in-frame clones and misses some; the assay was immunoSEQ multiplex PCR. The top ten clones hold 2.5% to 3.5% of a sample with approximately 130,000 clones, 85% to 90% of them seen once. The sequences come from peripheral blood, collected 28 days after the second AZD1222 dose. The receptors here all came from an adult who received the AZD1222 COVID-19 vaccine.

This chain connects TRBV11-2 to TRBJ1-1; D not resolved. Germline loops: CDR1 SGHAT, CDR2 FQNNGV. The CDR3 is made up of 14 amino acids. V lost 2 bases and J lost 1, with 8 bases in between. CDR3 in amino acids: CASSLQARNTEAFF. CDR3 coding DNA: TGTGCCAGCAGCTTACAGGCACGGAACACTGAAGCTTTCTTT.

The genes are TRBV2 and TRBJ1-6; D not certain. This CDR3 is built from 12 residues. Germline-derived CDR1 and CDR2 are SNHLY and FYNNEI. V shed 6 bases and J shed 7 bases, with 7 bases lying between them. The CDR3, as DNA: TGTGCCAGCAGGCCAGAGAATTCACCCCTCCACTTT. Amino acid sequence: CASRPENSPLHF.

CDR3 protein: CASSQEVSGANVLTF. As DNA, the CDR3 is TGTGCCAGCAGCCAAGAGGTCTCTGGGGCCAACGTCCTGACTTTC. This sequence joins TRBV3-1 (or the pseudogene TRBV3-2) and TRBJ2-6; D remains ambiguous. Germline CDR1 and CDR2: LGHDT and YNNKEL (reference sequence). CDR3 length: 15 residues. Trimming cost V 0 bases and J 0 bases, with 3 bases left between them.

The chain carries TRBV6-5 and TRBJ1-6; the D gene is possibly TRBD1 (6 bases). The CDR3 has 15 residues. Germline V gene data show CDR1 as MNHEY and CDR2 as SVGAGI. V was cut by 0 bases and J by 7 bases, with 10 bases left in between. The CDR3 loop is CASSYSIGGNSPLHF. The CDR3 DNA follows: TGTGCCAGCAGTTACTCGATTGGGGGCAATTCACCCCTCCACTTT.

The chain couples TRBV6-5 to TRBJ2-1; possibly TRBD2 for D (5 bases). Deletions cut 5 bases from V and 3 bases from J, with 14 bases between. There are 15 residues in the CDR3. Germline V gene sequence: CDR1 MNHEY, CDR2 SVGAGI. The CDR3 sequence: CASSPPGSVYNEQFF. CDR3 DNA: TGTGCCAGCAGTCCACCGGGGTCGGTCTACAATGAGCAGTTCTTC.

J is TRBJ1-2 and V is TRBV27; a possible D gene is TRBD1 (6 bases). Deletions cut 6 bases from V and 3 bases from J, with 11 bases between. From germline, CDR1 is MNHEY and CDR2 SMNVEV (reference sequence). The CDR3 is made up of 13 amino acids. The CDR3 region is CASRTGADYGYTF. The CDR3 region has the DNA TGTGCCAGCAGGACGGGGGCGGACTATGGCTACACCTTC.

This rearrangement joins TRBV5-5 to TRBJ1-2, with TRBD1 matching 7 bases. The germline gives CDR1 SGHKS, CDR2 YYEKEE (reference sequence). After removal of 4 bases from V and 4 bases from J, the junction contained 7 bases not matched to a gene. CDR3 size: 14 residues. The CDR3 reads CASSHRDSLYGYTF. The CDR3 coding sequence is TGTGCCAGCAGCCACCGGGACAGCCTCTATGGCTACACCTTC.

This chain joins TRBV5-1 and TRBJ2-7; D not resolved. V lost 5 bases and J 2 bases, leaving 14 bases between the germline ends. CDR3 size: 14 residues. Germline CDR1 reads SGHRS; CDR2 reads YFSETQ. DNA of the CDR3: TGCGCCAGCAGTTATGGGGATGGACCCTACGAGCAGTACTTC. The encoded protein is CASSYGDGPYEQYF.

The genes are TRBV5-1 and TRBJ2-2; D unresolved. V was pared by 4 bases and J by 6 bases, with 22 bases between. Germline V lookup: CDR1 SGHRS, CDR2 YFSETQ. This CDR3 is 17 amino acids long. CDR3 DNA sequence: TGCGCCAGCAGCGGGCTGGCAACCGGTCTTATTTCCGGGGAGCTGTTTTTT. Encoded protein: CASSGLATGLISGELFF.

V usage is TRBV5-5 and J usage is TRBJ1-2; 8 bases align to TRBD1. CDR3 length: 14 residues. V lost 0 bases, J lost 7 bases, and 5 bases stayed unmatched. Germline V CDR1 and CDR2: SGHKS, YYEKEE (reference sequence). CDR3 coding DNA: TGTGCCAGCAGCTTGGTGACAGGGGTTCTTGGCTACACCTTC. Translating gives CASSLVTGVLGYTF.

DNA for the CDR3: TGTGCCAGCAGCTCCCTCTCGGGTCAAGACTATGGCTACACCTTC. Its translation: CASSSLSGQDYGYTF. The J gene is TRBJ1-2, the V gene TRBV5-6; D gene uncertain. Trimming stripped 3 bases from V and 3 bases from J, with 15 bases between. Per germline, CDR1 SGHDT and CDR2 YYEEEE. The CDR3 totals 15 residues.

The chain joins TRBV6-5 to TRBJ1-4; 11 nucleotides agree with TRBD1. Per the germline V gene, CDR1 is MNHEY and CDR2 is SVGAGI. The CDR3 has 15 residues. The junction had 5 bases not matched to a gene; V was cut back by 4 bases and J by 7 bases. CDR3 sequence reads: CASSSAGTGGEKLFF. CDR3 DNA: TGTGCCAGCAGTTCTGCAGGGACAGGGGGTGAAAAACTGTTTTTT.

CDR3 bases: TGTGCCAGCAGTGTTGTCATTTCCTACGAGCAGTACTTC. Protein: CASSVVISYEQYF. The chain recombines TRBV2 with TRBJ2-7; D not resolved. V was pared by 4 bases and J by 1 base, with 8 bases between. The CDR3 spans 13 residues. Germline CDR1 and CDR2: SNHLY and FYNNEI.

The chain recombines TRBV14 with TRBJ2-7; 8 bases are shared with TRBD1. Germline loops: CDR1 SGHDN, CDR2 FVKESK. V dropped 4 bases and J dropped 2; count of bases not matched to a gene: 7. The CDR3 length is 15 residues. CDR3 in amino acids: CASSLRTGSTYEQYF. CDR3 sequence (DNA): TGTGCCAGCAGCCTAAGGACAGGGTCGACCTACGAGCAGTACTTC. The full variable domain, with the rest looked up from reference TRBV14 and TRBJ2-7, is EAGVTQFPSHSVIEKGQTVTLRCDPISGHDNLYWYRRVMGKEIKFLLHFVKESKQDESGMPNNRFLAERTGGTYSTLKVQPAELEDSGVYFCASSLRTGSTYEQYFGPGTRLTVT.

The J gene is TRBJ1-5, the V gene TRBV12-5, with a possible D match to TRBD1 (5 bases). Germline V CDR1 and CDR2: LGHNT, FRNRAP. Trimming stripped 0 bases from V and 2 bases from J, with 11 bases between. This CDR3 has 16 residues. The CDR3 coding sequence is TGTGCTAGTGGTTTGGTAAAAGGGGAGGGCAATCAGCCCCAGCATTTT. This translates into CASGLVKGEGNQPQHF. The whole variable domain, remainder taken from reference TRBV12-5 and TRBJ1-5, is DARVTQTPRHKVTEMGQEVTMRCQPILGHNTVFWYRQTMMQGLELLAYFRNRAPLDDSGMPKDRFSAEMPDATLATLKIQPSEPRDSAVYFCASGLVKGEGNQPQHFGDGTRLSIL.

This chain connects TRBV28 to TRBJ1-5; 9 nucleotides line up with TRBD1. The length of the CDR3 is 15 residues. CDR1 and CDR2 (germline): MDHEN, SYDVKM. V gave up 6 bases and J gave up 5 bases; unmatched junction bases: 8. CDR3 sequence (DNA): TGTGCCAGCAGGGGGACAGGGAAGGGTGATCAGCCCCAGCATTTT. It encodes CASRGTGKGDQPQHF.

This chain connects TRBV6-2 or TRBV6-3 to TRBJ1-5, with D unresolved. The germline V and J ends were trimmed by 6 bases and 6 bases, with 15 bases remaining between them. Germline V gene lookup returns CDR1 MNHEY and CDR2 SVGEGT. The CDR3 contains 14 residues. The CDR3 spells CASSTPSGFQPQHF. In DNA form, the CDR3 reads TGTGCCAGCAGCACGCCGTCGGGGTTTCAGCCCCAGCATTTT.

The rearrangement links TRBV10-3 to TRBJ1-6; possibly TRBD1 for D (5 bases). Per the germline V gene, CDR1 is ENHRY and CDR2 is SYGVKD. The CDR3 length is 13 residues. Trimming left V 0 bases short and J 9 bases short, with 6 bases between. In DNA, the CDR3 is TGTGCCATCAGTGAGTCGGGGGTTTCACCCCTCCACTTT. Translated: CAISESGVSPLHF.

This clone was found once. The chain links TRBV9 to TRBJ2-1, with 8 bases lining up with TRBD2. There are 15 residues in the CDR3. V was clipped by 3 bases and J by 4 bases; unmatched bases: 6. CDR1 is SGDLS, CDR2 YYNGEE, per germline. CDR3 coding DNA: TGTGCCAGCAGCGCCAGTAGCGGGGCTTACAATGAGCAGTTCTTC. Translation gives CASSASSGAYNEQFF. The full variable domain, with the rest looked up from reference TRBV9 and TRBJ2-1, is DSGVTQTPKHLITATGQRVTLRCSPRSGDLSVYWYQQSLDQGLQFLIQYYNGEERAKGNILERFSAQQFPDLHSELNLSSLELGDSALYFCASSASSGAYNEQFFGPGTRLTVL.

This clone turned up a few times. The chain links TRBV5-1 to TRBJ1-4; 10 nucleotides align to TRBD1. V was pared by 2 bases and J by 8 bases, with 6 bases of the junction left unmatched. The germline V gene encodes CDR1 SGHRS and CDR2 YFSETQ. The length of the CDR3 is 15 residues. CDR3 nucleotide sequence: TGCGCCAGCAGCTTCCGGGACAGGGGAGAAGAAAAACTGTTTTTT. Its protein is CASSFRDRGEEKLFF.

V gene TRBV11-3 combines with J gene TRBJ2-1; TRBD1 matches 9 bases. Germline V gene sequence: CDR1 SGHNT, CDR2 YENEEA. V dropped 3 bases and J dropped 5; count of bases not matched to a gene: 5. The CDR3 spans 15 residues. This CDR3 reads CASSLGDRVNNEQFF. The CDR3 nucleotides are TGTGCCAGCAGCTTGGGGGACAGGGTAAACAATGAGCAGTTCTTC.

The rearrangement uses TRBV7-2 and TRBJ1-5; D is uncertain. The CDR3 sequence is 15 residues long. Germline V lookup: CDR1 SGHTA, CDR2 FQGNSA. V was cut by 1 base and J by 6 bases, with 13 bases left in between. Here the CDR3 reads CASSLDRAVVQPQHF. CDR3 in DNA: TGTGCCAGCAGCTTAGATAGGGCAGTCGTTCAGCCCCAGCATTTT. Drawing the rest from reference TRBV7-2 and TRBJ1-5, the complete variable domain is GAGVSQSPSNKVTEKGKDVELRCDPISGHTALYWYRQSLGQGLEFLIYFQGNSAPDKSGLPSDRFSAERTGGSVSTLTIQRTQQEDSAVYLCASSLDRAVVQPQHFGDGTRLSIL.

The chain links TRBV6-5 to TRBJ1-1; weak D call: TRBD1 (5 bases). CDR1 is MNHEY, CDR2 SVGAGI, per germline. The V and J ends lost 8 bases and 11 bases respectively, with 21 bases between them. CDR3 length equals 13 residues. The CDR3 sequence is CASYPGTPSGAFF. The CDR3 DNA reads TGTGCCAGCTACCCAGGGACTCCGTCGGGGGCTTTCTTT.

V is TRBV7-8 and J is TRBJ2-3; 7 bases align to TRBD2. CDR3 length equals 15 residues. Germline assignment: CDR1 SGHVS and CDR2 FQNEAQ. The ends lost 5 bases at V and 2 bases at J; junction bases unmatched: 7. The chain's CDR3 is CASSHRLAVTDTQYF. In nucleotides, the CDR3 is TGTGCCAGCAGCCACCGACTAGCTGTCACAGATACGCAGTATTTT.

This clone was picked up many times. This sample also contains other DNA sequences that code for the same CDR3. The chain carries TRBV2 and TRBJ1-2; D remains unclear. Germline values: CDR1 SNHLY, CDR2 FYNNEI. The CDR3 spans 14 residues. V lost 4 bases and J 0 bases, leaving 9 bases between the germline ends. In DNA, the CDR3 is TGTGCCAGCAGTGGGGCAGGCACTAACTATGGCTACACCTTC. It codes for CASSGAGTNYGYTF.